Each of the 30 T cell receptor beta chains below was sequenced from the same sample in a study of radiotherapy plus CTLA-4 blockade in lung cancer. Assay: immunoSEQ multiplex PCR; the TCRdb copy retains only in-frame clones and omits some. This sample has about 95,000 clones; approximately 85% occur once, and the top ten carry around 3.5%. Sequencing was performed on peripheral blood, taken from a patient treated with radiotherapy plus ipilimumab. These receptors all come from a human donor with non-small cell lung cancer who had a partial response to radiotherapy plus ipilimumab.

The rearrangement uses TRBV5-4 and TRBJ2-1, with D maybe TRBD2 (7 bases). The germline gives CDR1 SGHNT, CDR2 YYREEE (reference sequence). CDR3 length: 16 amino acids. Trimming stripped 4 bases from V and 3 bases from J, with 17 bases between. CDR3 sequence reads: CASSPGGHLLYNEQFF. The DNA of the CDR3 is TGTGCCAGCAGCCCGGGGGGACATCTACTCTACAATGAGCAGTTCTTC.

The CDR3 DNA is TGTGCCAGCAGTGATTTGCAGGTCAGGGGGCAGTTCTTC. It codes for CASSDLQVRGQFF. The chain couples TRBV6-1 to TRBJ2-1; TRBD1 is a possible D gene (6 bases). Trimming took off 3 bases at V and 12 bases at J, with 15 bases between the two ends. Germline V gene data show CDR1 as MNHNS and CDR2 as SASEGT. The CDR3 covers 13 residues.

This clone has only one observation. The chain recombines TRBV19 with TRBJ2-3, with 8 positions matching TRBD1. Germline CDR1 LNHDA, CDR2 SQIVND (reference sequence). The V and J ends lost 2 bases and 4 bases, in that order; junction bases with no gene match: 5. The CDR3 loop spans 15 amino acids. In DNA, the CDR3 is TGTGCCAGTAGTATAAGCAGGGGGCATGCAGATACGCAGTATTTT. Residues: CASSISRGHADTQYF.

The V gene is TRBV11-3, the J gene TRBJ2-5, with 14 bases aligning to TRBD2. Germline V lookup: CDR1 SGHNT, CDR2 YENEEA. Trimming removed 4 bases from V and 5 bases from J; junction bases left unmatched: 6. The CDR3 extends over 16 amino acids. CDR3: CASSSGLAGARETQYF. In DNA, the CDR3 is TGTGCCAGCAGCTCGGGACTAGCGGGAGCCCGGGAGACCCAGTACTTC.

The V and J genes are TRBV7-9 and TRBJ1-1; D is ambiguous. The V gene lost 1 base and the J gene lost 1 base, with 7 bases spanning the gap. Germline assignment: CDR1 SEHNR and CDR2 FQNEAQ (reference sequence). The length of the CDR3 is 14 residues. The CDR3 here is CASSLGQENTEAFF. DNA of the CDR3: TGTGCCAGCAGCTTAGGGCAGGAGAACACTGAAGCTTTCTTT.

The V and J genes are TRBV28 and TRBJ2-1; 7 nucleotides line up with TRBD2. This CDR3 is built from 16 residues. Looked up from germline, CDR1 is MDHEN and CDR2 is SYDVKM. V was clipped by 3 bases and J by 1 base; unmatched bases: 6. The CDR3 nucleotides are TGTGCCAGCAGTTTCTACAGCGGGAAGTCCTACAATGAGCAGTTCTTC. Translation gives CASSFYSGKSYNEQFF.

J is TRBJ1-5 and V is TRBV6-4; no definite D call. Trimming removed 4 bases from V and 2 bases from J, with 21 bases in between. Germline values: CDR1 MRHNA, CDR2 SNTAGT. The CDR3 runs to 18 residues. The CDR3 protein is CASSAPFAGKKRNQPQHF. Here the CDR3 DNA reads TGTGCCAGCAGTGCTCCCTTCGCGGGGAAGAAGCGCAATCAGCCCCAGCATTTT.

This chain connects TRBV28 to TRBJ1-1; D might be TRBD1 (6 bases). CDR1 is MDHEN, CDR2 SYDVKM, per germline. V lost 6 bases and J lost 1, with 12 bases in between. This CDR3 is 14 amino acids long. The DNA of the CDR3 is TGTGCCAGCAGCCCCCTACAGGGGAACACTGAAGCTTTCTTT. It encodes CASSPLQGNTEAFF.

The sample holds a few counts of this clone. The chain joins TRBV11-2 to TRBJ1-1, with TRBD1 as a possible D gene (6 bases). This CDR3 is 14 amino acids long. V dropped 0 bases and J dropped 4 bases, with 9 bases sitting between them. CDR1 SGHAT and CDR2 FQNNGV come from the germline V gene. CDR3 in amino acids: CASSLEGAITEAFF. CDR3 coding DNA: TGTGCCAGCAGCTTAGAGGGGGCGATCACTGAAGCTTTCTTT.

The gene calls are TRBV15 and TRBJ2-1, with 9 positions matching TRBD2. The germline CDR1 and CDR2 sequences are LNHNV and YYDKDF (reference sequence). Unmatched junction bases numbered 3, after V lost 1 base and J lost 5 bases. The CDR3 is 15 residues long. CDR3 coding DNA: TGTGCCACCAGCAGAGTGCCTAGCGGGAACAATGAGCAGTTCTTC. Its translation: CATSRVPSGNNEQFF.

This clone was counted only a few times. CDR3 nucleotides: TGTGCCAGCAGTGAAGAGCCCGGGGGGACTAGCGGGCGCACAGATACGCAGTATTTT. It is translated as CASSEEPGGTSGRTDTQYF. The chain uses TRBV6-1 and TRBJ2-3; 12 bases are a match to TRBD2. The CDR3 consists of 19 residues. The germline CDR1 and CDR2 sequences are MNHNS and SASEGT. V trimming: 1 base; J trimming: 1 base; junction bases outside the gene matches: 9.

The chain is built from TRBV7-2 and TRBJ1-3; 7 bases align to TRBD1. The germline V gene has CDR1 SGHTA and CDR2 FQGNSA. The CDR3 has 15 amino acids. Trimming removed 3 bases from V and 3 bases from J; junction bases left unmatched: 5. Written as DNA, the CDR3 is TGTGCCAGCAGCTTCAGACAGGGCAGTGGAAACACCATATATTTT. It encodes CASSFRQGSGNTIYF.

The rearrangement uses TRBV7-8 and TRBJ2-5; possibly TRBD2 for D (5 bases). The CDR3 has 15 amino acids. V was clipped by 1 base and J by 7 bases, with 16 bases between them. Germline V gene data show CDR1 as SGHVS and CDR2 as FQNEAQ. The CDR3 DNA sequence: TGTGCCAGCAGCTTAGTCGGACTTCCGCCCGCGACCCAGTACTTC. This translates into CASSLVGLPPATQYF.

The rearrangement links TRBV5-1 to TRBJ2-6; 13 bases match TRBD2. The CDR3 spans 19 residues. CDR1 is SGHRS, CDR2 YFSETQ, per germline. The V gene end was trimmed by 4 bases and the J gene end by 4 bases; junction bases not matched to a gene: 11. In DNA, the CDR3 is TGCGCCAGCAGCGGACTAGCGGGAGACCCATCTTCAGGGGCCAACGTCCTGACTTTC. This translates into CASSGLAGDPSSGANVLTF.

The rearrangement joins TRBV6-5 to TRBJ2-3, with D perhaps TRBD1 (5 bases). Germline lookup yields CDR1 MNHEY and CDR2 SVGAGI. V lost 4 bases to trimming and J lost 4 bases, with 15 bases between them. The CDR3 is 15 residues long. CDR3 protein: CASSLQSGSADTQYF. The DNA of the CDR3 is TGTGCCAGCAGTTTGCAATCAGGGTCCGCAGATACGCAGTATTTT.

The chain recombines TRBV6-5 with TRBJ2-5; D is possibly TRBD2 (5 bases). The CDR3 extends over 15 amino acids. CDR1 and CDR2 (germline): MNHEY, SVGAGI. The germline V and J ends were trimmed by 6 bases and 4 bases, with 18 bases remaining between them. CDR3 bases: TGTGCCAGCAGCCGCGGCGGGTCACCGGCAGAGACCCAGTACTTC. Protein sequence: CASSRGGSPAETQYF.

The chain carries TRBV9 and TRBJ2-1, with D possibly matching TRBD1 (6 bases). There are 13 residues in the CDR3. V was clipped by 2 bases and J by 11 bases, with 14 bases between them. The germline CDR1 and CDR2 sequences are SGDLS and YYNGEE. CDR3 sequence: CASSVLDQGKQFF. The DNA of the CDR3 is TGTGCCAGCAGCGTCCTCGACCAGGGGAAGCAGTTCTTC.

This chain joins TRBV27 and TRBJ2-7; D might be TRBD2 (6 bases). This CDR3 is built from 14 residues. In germline, CDR1 is MNHEY, CDR2 SMNVEV (reference sequence). Trimming shortened V by 7 bases and J by 2 bases, and 15 bases separated the two germline ends. The chain's CDR3 is CASKRWGLTYEQYF. The CDR3 DNA reads TGTGCCAGCAAACGGTGGGGACTCACCTACGAGCAGTACTTC.

The rearrangement joins TRBV28 to TRBJ2-1; TRBD2 matches at 14 bases. The CDR3 consists of 16 residues. CDR1 is MDHEN and CDR2 is SYDVKM in the germline V gene. V lost 4 bases and J lost 9; bases outside the gene matches: 8. The CDR3 nucleotides read TGTGCCAGCAGTTCCCCGACTAGCGGGAGGGCCGGTGAGCAGTTCTTC. It yields the protein CASSSPTSGRAGEQFF. Filled out from reference TRBV28 and TRBJ2-1, the complete variable domain reads DVKVTQSSRYLVKRTGEKVFLECVQDMDHENMFWYRQDPGLGLRLIYFSYDVKMKEKGDIPEGYSVSREKKERFSLILESASTNQTSMYLCASSSPTSGRAGEQFFGPGTRLTVL.

This sequence joins TRBV11-2 and TRBJ2-1; D remains unclear. V lost 3 bases, J lost 8 bases, and 11 bases lay in between. The CDR3 covers 13 residues. The germline V gene encodes CDR1 SGHAT and CDR2 FQNNGV. The CDR3 nucleotides read TGTGCCAGCAGCTTGACCCCTCGGGATGAGCAGTTCTTC. Residues: CASSLTPRDEQFF.

The chain carries TRBV23-1 and TRBJ2-1, with 9 bases that match TRBD1. TRBV23-1 is placed among ORFs of uncertain function. J gave up 7 bases and V 7 bases, and 8 bases lay outside the gene matches. The CDR3 runs to 14 residues. CDR3 amino acids: CASIPGQGLNEQFF. The CDR3 DNA reads as TGCGCCAGCATTCCGGGACAGGGTCTTAATGAGCAGTTCTTC.

This rearrangement joins TRBV28 to TRBJ1-5, with TRBD1 matching 7 bases. Germline CDR1 reads MDHEN; CDR2 reads SYDVKM. CDR3 length equals 14 residues. Losses at the gene ends were 7 bases for V and 7 bases for J; bases not matched to a gene: 10. DNA for the CDR3: TGTGCCAGCACCAGTCAGGGGGAAGGACAGCCCCAGCATTTT. Translated: CASTSQGEGQPQHF.

The rearrangement links TRBV4-1 to TRBJ2-3, with 13 bases aligning to TRBD2. V trimming: 4 bases; J trimming: 2 bases; junction bases outside the gene matches: 3. The CDR3 is 16 residues long. Germline V gene data show CDR1 as MGHRA and CDR2 as YSYEKL. Here the CDR3 reads CASSLGLAGFTDTQYF. CDR3 in DNA: TGCGCCAGCAGCCTGGGACTAGCGGGATTCACAGATACGCAGTATTTT.

The chain is built from TRBV19 and TRBJ2-3, with TRBD1 as a possible D gene (8 bases). The CDR3 runs to 15 residues. V lost 6 bases and J lost 2, with 15 bases in between. Germline lookup yields CDR1 LNHDA and CDR2 SQIVND (reference sequence). CDR3 nucleotides: TGTGCCAGTAGGACAGGGGACTACTACACAGATACGCAGTATTTT. Translated, it gives CASRTGDYYTDTQYF.

The chain carries TRBV28 and TRBJ1-3; D is uncertain. The V and J ends lost 5 bases and 0 bases respectively, with 14 bases between them. Germline V gene data show CDR1 as MDHEN and CDR2 as SYDVKM. This CDR3 has 16 residues. Here the CDR3 DNA reads TGTGCCAGCAGTCGGCTGCGGGTTGGCTCTGGAAACACCATATATTTT. Translation: CASSRLRVGSGNTIYF.

This chain joins TRBV5-8 and TRBJ2-7, with 7 bases lining up with TRBD1. Germline CDR1 and CDR2: SGHTS and YDEGEE. The CDR3 extends over 12 amino acids. The ends lost 4 bases at V and 8 bases at J; junction bases unmatched: 6. The CDR3 region is CASSNRQGQQYF. In DNA, the CDR3 is TGTGCCAGCAGCAACCGACAGGGCCAGCAGTACTTC.

For this clone: Distinct nucleotide sequences in the sample also encode this CDR3. The chain carries TRBV6-5 and TRBJ1-2; D is possibly TRBD1 (5 bases). Per germline, CDR1 MNHEY and CDR2 SVGAGI. V lost 0 bases and J lost 5, with 7 bases in between. This CDR3 contains 13 residues. CDR3 amino acids: CASSYSGGYGYTF. Written as DNA, the CDR3 is TGTGCCAGCAGTTACTCGGGGGGTTATGGCTACACCTTC.

The chain joins TRBV18 to TRBJ1-1; 11 bases line up with TRBD1. The germline CDR1 and CDR2 sequences are KGHSH and LQKENI. V was clipped by 6 bases and J by 5 bases; unmatched bases: 11. The CDR3 extends over 16 amino acids. CDR3 nucleotides: TGTGCCAGCTCTCGAGGGACAGGGGGAGGTGGTACTGAAGCTTTCTTT. Residues: CASSRGTGGGGTEAFF. Drawing the rest from reference TRBV18 and TRBJ1-1, the complete variable domain is NAGVMQNPRHLVRRRGQEARLRCSPMKGHSHVYWYRQLPEEGLKFMVYLQKENIIDESGMPKERFSAEFPKEGPSILRIQQVVRGDSAAYFCASSRGTGGGGTEAFFGQGTRLTVV.

This sequence joins TRBV6-4 and TRBJ2-1; D possibly corresponds to TRBD2 (6 bases). The CDR3 loop spans 16 amino acids. Germline CDR1 reads MRHNA; CDR2 reads SNTAGT. V dropped 5 bases and J dropped 1 base, with 15 bases sitting between them. The CDR3 spells CASSLAPFGSYNEQFF. The CDR3, as DNA: TGTGCCAGCAGTCTAGCGCCCTTTGGGTCCTACAATGAGCAGTTCTTC.

The chain employs TRBV6-5 and TRBJ2-1, with a possible D match to TRBD2 (6 bases). Trimming cost V 10 bases and J 9 bases, with 16 bases left between them. The CDR3 extends over 12 amino acids. The germline CDR1 and CDR2 sequences are MNHEY and SVGAGI. In nucleotides, the CDR3 is TGTGCCACTCCCCTTGACGGGGGTGAGCAGTTCTTC. Translating gives CATPLDGGEQFF.